These 29 T cell receptor beta chains share one sample of origin, sequenced in a study of T-cell memory formation after mild COVID-19. Each CDR3 protein gets one entry after TCRdb re-called the 5' RACE reads with MiXCR. The sample consists of roughly 480,000 distinct CDR3 sequences, 25% of them appearing once. Sequencing input: PBMCs or a T cell subset sorted from them (not recorded which). Source of these receptors: an adult woman who had mild COVID-19 (a few samples of this study predate the infection). Cell type and time point are not known.

This clonotype turned up a few times. The genes are TRBV6-5 and TRBJ2-7, with a weak D call TRBD2 (7 bases). The length of the CDR3 is 14 residues. Germline assignment: CDR1 MNHEY and CDR2 SVGAGI. Trimming left V 8 bases short and J 6 bases short, with 20 bases between. Here the CDR3 reads CASSRGRGLSEQYF. CDR3 nucleotide sequence: TGTGCCAGCTCCCGCGGGCGGGGGCTCAGCGAGCAGTACTTC.

This clonotype came up a few times. V usage is TRBV20-1 and J usage is TRBJ2-1; 7 bases fit TRBD2. The V and J ends lost 6 bases and 1 base, in that order; junction bases with no gene match: 6. The V gene's germline CDR1 is DFQATT and CDR2 SNEGSKA (reference sequence). This CDR3 is 14 amino acids long. CDR3 coding DNA: TGCAGTGCAGCGGGGACTACTTCCTACAATGAGCAGTTCTTC. It translates to CSAAGTTSYNEQFF.

This clonotype was picked up a small number of times. The chain combines TRBV7-9 with TRBJ2-6, with a possible D match to TRBD2 (6 bases). The CDR3 is made up of 21 amino acids. Germline lookup yields CDR1 SEHNR and CDR2 FQNEAQ (reference sequence). V was cut by 0 bases and J by 0 bases, with 21 bases left in between. The CDR3 nucleotides are TGTGCCAGCAGCTTAGCGGGGGGAAAGGGGTCCCCAACCTCTGGGGCCAACGTCCTGACTTTC. Its protein product is CASSLAGGKGSPTSGANVLTF.

This clonotype was recorded many times. The chain couples TRBV4-1 to TRBJ1-4; the D is unclear. The V gene lost 4 bases and the J gene lost 0 bases, with 27 bases spanning the gap. The CDR3 runs 21 residues. From germline, CDR1 is MGHRA and CDR2 YSYEKL. In DNA form, the CDR3 reads TGCGCCAGCAGCCGAGGCCAAACCGTAAACTCGAGAATTACAACTAATGAAAAACTGTTTTTT. This codes for CASSRGQTVNSRITTNEKLFF.

This chain joins TRBV12-3 or TRBV12-4 and TRBJ2-3; D unresolved. The CDR3 is 12 residues long. The V gene lost 5 bases and the J gene lost 4 bases, with 7 bases spanning the gap. CDR3 region: CASSTFPDTQYF. As DNA, the CDR3 is TGTGCCAGCAGTACCTTCCCAGATACGCAGTATTTT.

This clonotype showed up just a few times. In nucleotides, the CDR3 is TGCGCCAGCAGCCTTTGGACCCGAGGGGAGACCCAGTACTTC. This sequence encodes CASSLWTRGETQYF. The genes are TRBV4-3 and TRBJ2-5; D is perhaps TRBD2 (5 bases). V was clipped by 4 bases and J by 5 bases, with 14 bases between them. In germline, CDR1 is LGHNA, CDR2 YSLEER. There are 14 residues in the CDR3.

This clonotype was detected only a few times. The rearrangement uses TRBV6-6 and TRBJ1-1; no firm D call. Germline values: CDR1 MNHNY, CDR2 SVGAGI (reference sequence). This CDR3 comprises 15 residues. V lost 5 bases and J 0 bases, leaving 13 bases between the germline ends. The CDR3 reads CASSPIINMNTEAFF. As DNA, the CDR3 is TGTGCCAGCAGTCCTATAATCAACATGAACACTGAAGCTTTCTTT.

The rearrangement uses TRBV6-6 and TRBJ2-7; 9 bases fit TRBD1. V was clipped by 0 bases and J by 2 bases; unmatched bases: 8. This CDR3 is 17 amino acids long. The germline V gene has CDR1 MNHNY and CDR2 SVGAGI (reference sequence). The CDR3 loop is CASSYSSGRQGAYEQYF. The CDR3 coding sequence is TGTGCCAGCAGTTACTCTTCAGGGCGACAGGGGGCCTACGAGCAGTACTTC.

V gene TRBV28 combines with J gene TRBJ1-1; 7 bases map to TRBD1. Germline CDR1 MDHEN, CDR2 SYDVKM. Losses at the gene ends were 6 bases for V and 10 bases for J; bases not matched to a gene: 8. The CDR3 consists of 12 residues. This chain's CDR3 is CASSLQGTRAFF. In DNA, the CDR3 is TGTGCCAGCAGCCTACAGGGGACACGAGCTTTCTTT.

J is TRBJ1-1 and V is TRBV7-9, with D unresolved. The CDR3 loop spans 11 amino acids. Trimming took off 3 bases at V and 10 bases at J, with 9 bases between the two ends. CDR1 SEHNR and CDR2 FQNEAQ come from the germline V gene (reference sequence). The CDR3 sequence: CASSLDRGAFF. The CDR3 nucleotides are TGTGCCAGCAGCTTGGATCGGGGAGCTTTCTTT. The entire variable domain, with the rest obtained from reference TRBV7-9 and TRBJ1-1, is as follows: DTGVSQNPRHKITKRGQNVTFRCDPISEHNRLYWYRQTLGQGPEFLTYFQNEAQLEKSRLLSDRFSAERPKGSFSTLEIQRTEQGDSAMYLCASSLDRGAFFGQGTRLTVV.

A few counts support this clonotype. The chain joins TRBV4-1 to TRBJ2-4; D may match TRBD1 or TRBD2 (7 bases each). This CDR3 comprises 18 residues. The germline V gene encodes CDR1 MGHRA and CDR2 YSYEKL. The V end was cut by 4 bases, the J end by 0 bases, with 19 bases between. In nucleotides, the CDR3 is TGCGCCAGCAGCCCGGGGGGACAGCCAAATCTAGCCAAAAACATTCAGTACTTC. This encodes CASSPGGQPNLAKNIQYF.

There are a few counts of this clonotype. The V gene is TRBV20-1, the J gene TRBJ1-1, with a tentative D call TRBD1 (5 bases). Germline loops: CDR1 DFQATT, CDR2 SNEGSKA (reference sequence). V was pared by 5 bases and J by 4 bases, with 17 bases between. The CDR3 sequence is 14 residues long. The CDR3 bases are TGCAGTGCTTTCGACGGGGGGGGTAGCACTGAAGCTTTCTTT. It yields the protein CSAFDGGGSTEAFF.

The chain is built from TRBV20-1 and TRBJ2-7, with 10 nucleotides matching TRBD2. V was pared by 0 bases and J by 7 bases, with 9 bases of the junction left unmatched. The V gene's germline CDR1 is DFQATT and CDR2 SNEGSKA (reference sequence). CDR3 length equals 15 residues. The CDR3 nucleotides are TGCAGTGCTAGAGATGCTAGCGGGGGTTTGGGGGAGCAGTACTTC. Its translation is CSARDASGGLGEQYF.

This clonotype was observed a handful of times. The genes are TRBV19 and TRBJ2-3; weak D call: TRBD1 (6 bases). The CDR3 loop spans 15 amino acids. Germline CDR1 reads LNHDA; CDR2 reads SQIVND (reference sequence). The V and J ends lost 7 bases and 1 base respectively, with 15 bases between them. The DNA of the CDR3 is TGTGCCAGTAACCCAGGACAGTCTCGCACAGATACGCAGTATTTT. This codes for CASNPGQSRTDTQYF. The variable domain in full, with the rest retrieved from reference TRBV19 and TRBJ2-3, is DGGITQSPKYLFRKEGQNVTLSCEQNLNHDAMYWYRQDPGQGLRLIYYSQIVNDFQKGDIAEGYSVSREKKESFPLTVTSAQKNPTAFYLCASNPGQSRTDTQYFGPGTRLTVL.

The V call is TRBV12-3 or TRBV12-4, the J call TRBJ2-7; D is uncertain. The V and J ends lost 6 bases and 5 bases respectively, with 8 bases between them. The CDR3 is 11 residues long. The CDR3 nucleotides are TGTGCCAGCAGCGCCGCGGACGAGCAGTACTTC. Protein: CASSAADEQYF.

The chain carries TRBV12-3 or TRBV12-4 and TRBJ2-1; TRBD2 is a possible D gene (6 bases). This CDR3 is built from 14 residues. V lost 7 bases and J 2 bases, leaving 12 bases between the germline ends. The CDR3 sequence is CASTETRPYNEQFF. DNA for the CDR3: TGTGCCAGCACCGAGACTAGGCCCTACAATGAGCAGTTCTTC.

This clonotype was recorded a few times. At one boundary the junction diverges from the germline segment, which might be a read error. The rearrangement joins TRBV7-2 to TRBJ2-3; D remains ambiguous. The CDR3 runs 13 residues. Germline assignment: CDR1 SGHTA and CDR2 FQGNSA. DNA of the CDR3: TGTGCCAGCAGCTTAGCGCTCTCGTACCTGCTCAATTTT. Translated: CASSLALSYLLNF. Filled out from reference TRBV7-2 and TRBJ2-3, the complete variable domain reads GAGVSQSPSNKVTEKGKDVELRCDPISGHTALYWYRQSLGQGLEFLIYFQGNSAPDKSGLPSDRFSAERTGGSVSTLTIQRTQQEDSAVYLCASSLALSYLLNFGPGTRLTVL.

This clonotype was counted only a few times. The chain joins TRBV9 to TRBJ2-1, with TRBD2 matching 7 bases. CDR1 is SGDLS and CDR2 is YYNGEE in the germline V gene. The V gene end was trimmed by 1 base and the J gene end by 2 bases; junction bases not matched to a gene: 6. The CDR3 is made up of 16 amino acids. The CDR3: CASSVITSATYNEQFF. Written as DNA, the CDR3 is TGTGCCAGCAGCGTAATCACTAGCGCCACCTACAATGAGCAGTTCTTC.

This clonotype was seen a handful of times. This chain joins TRBV9 and TRBJ2-1; 8 bases map to TRBD2. CDR1 and CDR2 from the germline V gene are SGDLS and YYNGEE. This CDR3 spans 14 amino acids. Trimming cost V 3 bases and J 9 bases; bases outside gene matches: 8. The CDR3 loop reads CASSDRSGGVEQFF. Here the CDR3 DNA reads TGTGCCAGCAGCGATCGGAGCGGGGGTGTTGAGCAGTTCTTC.

This clonotype was seen repeatedly, ten times or more. V and J are TRBV11-2 and TRBJ1-2; a possible D gene is TRBD1 (6 bases). Trimming removed 3 bases from V and 6 bases from J, with 14 bases in between. Germline CDR1 SGHAT, CDR2 FQNNGV. CDR3 size: 14 residues. CDR3 DNA: TGTGCCAGCAGCTTCCGACAGGTCCTCAATGGCTACACCTTC. It translates to CASSFRQVLNGYTF.

This clonotype was seen only a few times. The chain is built from TRBV7-9 and TRBJ2-1; 9 nucleotides line up with TRBD2. CDR1 is SEHNR, CDR2 FQNEAQ, per germline (reference sequence). The length of the CDR3 is 13 residues. The V and J ends lost 2 bases and 10 bases, in that order; junction bases with no gene match: 3. CDR3 sequence (DNA): TGTGCCAGCAGCTTAAGGCTAGCGGGAGAGCAGTTCTTC. Translating gives CASSLRLAGEQFF.

The chain links TRBV18 to TRBJ2-3; 7 nucleotides align to TRBD1. CDR1 and CDR2 from the germline V gene are KGHSH and LQKENI. CDR3 size: 17 residues. V gave up 2 bases and J gave up 0 bases; unmatched junction bases: 8. CDR3 nucleotides: TGTGCCAGCTCACCAGCCTTGACAGGGTCGAGCACAGATACGCAGTATTTT. The encoded protein is CASSPALTGSSTDTQYF.

In its sample, this clonotype was seen once. The rearrangement uses TRBV6-5 and TRBJ2-3; tentatively, D is TRBD2 (5 bases). The CDR3 totals 15 residues. Per the germline V gene, CDR1 is MNHEY and CDR2 is SVGAGI. The V gene lost 4 bases and the J gene lost 3 bases, with 14 bases spanning the gap. CDR3 region: CASSFFPSSTDTQYF. DNA for the CDR3: TGTGCCAGCAGTTTTTTCCCTAGCTCAACAGATACGCAGTATTTT.

The CDR3 sequence: CASSLSGRSPYEQYF. The CDR3, as DNA: TGTGCCAGCAGCTTGAGCGGGAGGTCCCCCTACGAGCAGTACTTC. The chain is built from TRBV7-2 and TRBJ2-7, with 9 bases identical to TRBD2. CDR1 SGHTA and CDR2 FQGNSA come from the germline V gene. The CDR3 sequence is 15 residues long. The junction had 5 bases not matched to a gene; V was cut back by 3 bases and J by 2 bases.

The chain joins TRBV15 to TRBJ2-3; D might be TRBD1 (5 bases). There are 18 residues in the CDR3. Germline loops: CDR1 LNHNV, CDR2 YYDKDF (reference sequence). V was cut by 2 bases and J by 2 bases, with 20 bases left in between. The DNA for the CDR3 is TGTGCCACCAGCAGACAAAAAGGAACAGGAAATCTCACAGATACGCAGTATTTT. Its protein product is CATSRQKGTGNLTDTQYF.

The gene calls are TRBV20-1 and TRBJ1-4; 9 positions match TRBD1. Losses at the gene ends were 7 bases for V and 6 bases for J; bases not matched to a gene: 6. The CDR3 has 13 amino acids. Germline loops: CDR1 DFQATT, CDR2 SNEGSKA (reference sequence). The CDR3 DNA sequence: TGCAGTGGAGCAGGACAGGGGCATGAAAAACTGTTTTTT. Its translation is CSGAGQGHEKLFF.

The chain is built from TRBV24-1 and TRBJ2-1; D is unresolved. The V gene lost 7 bases and the J gene lost 10 bases, with 10 bases spanning the gap. Germline assignment: CDR1 KGHDR and CDR2 SFDVKD. CDR3 length: 11 amino acids. Here the CDR3 DNA reads TGTGCCACCAGCACCGTAGGGGAGCAGTTCTTC. Translating it yields CATSTVGEQFF.

The chain has TRBV20-1 and TRBJ2-1, with TRBD2 matching 11 bases. The CDR3 contains 18 residues. The germline CDR1 and CDR2 sequences are DFQATT and SNEGSKA (reference sequence). With 1 base clipped from V and 9 bases from J, the junction kept 17 bases outside the gene matches. CDR3 in DNA: TGCAGTGCTAGAGCTTATACCGGGACTAGCGGCGTATCCGGTGAGCAGTTCTTC. Translating it yields CSARAYTGTSGVSGEQFF.

The chain recombines TRBV7-8 with TRBJ2-7, with D maybe TRBD2 (5 bases). Germline assignment: CDR1 SGHVS and CDR2 FQNEAQ. This CDR3 region has 13 residues. Trimming left V 6 bases short and J 2 bases short, with 11 bases between. The DNA of the CDR3 is TGTGCCAGCAGGACCCGGGGTACCTACGAGCAGTACTTC. The encoded protein is CASRTRGTYEQYF.